Listed here are 24 T cell receptor beta chains from one sample, sequenced in a study of shared clonotypes between healthy human individuals. Naive CD8 cells were CD45RO-negative, positively selected for CCR7, excluding terminally differentiated effector memory CD45RA+ cells. Produced via immunoSEQ multiplex PCR; TCRdb's table is partial and in-frame only. The sample lists millions of clones, about 94% occurring once. Material: naive CD8+ T cells sorted from blood. Receptors originate from a man aged 18 to 35 in good health.

The rearrangement uses TRBV7-8 and TRBJ2-7, with 10 bases matching TRBD1. The CDR3 contains 14 residues. The germline V gene encodes CDR1 SGHVS and CDR2 FQNEAQ. Trimming removed 6 bases from V and 2 bases from J; junction bases left unmatched: 4. CDR3 amino acids: CASSQGQGAYEQYF. The CDR3 DNA sequence: TGTGCCAGCAGTCAAGGACAGGGGGCCTACGAGCAGTACTTC.

This chain connects TRBV6-5 to TRBJ2-5; TRBD1 is a possible D gene (7 bases). The CDR3 consists of 15 residues. V was cut by 8 bases and J by 5 bases, with 21 bases left in between. From germline, CDR1 is MNHEY and CDR2 SVGAGI. Here the CDR3 DNA reads TGTGCCAGCTCCTCGGGTACGACAGGGAGGGAGACCCAGTACTTC. This codes for CASSSGTTGRETQYF.

Only one count was recorded for this clone. The rearrangement links TRBV7-3 to TRBJ1-6, with a weak D call TRBD1 (5 bases). This CDR3 has 17 residues. Trimming took off 5 bases at V and 0 bases at J, with 14 bases between the two ends. Germline loops: CDR1 SGHTA, CDR2 FQGTGA. CDR3 coding DNA: TGTGCCAGCAGCCCCCCGGGGGAGAGCTCCTATAATTCACCCCTCCACTTT. It codes for CASSPPGESSYNSPLHF.

This rearrangement joins TRBV11-3 to TRBJ1-1; maybe TRBD1 (6 bases). This CDR3 contains 14 residues. Germline values: CDR1 SGHNT, CDR2 YENEEA. V was trimmed by 4 bases and J by 4 bases, leaving 13 bases between them. CDR3 coding DNA: TGTGCCAGCAGCTCCGGGGAACAGGGCACTGAAGCTTTCTTT. Protein: CASSSGEQGTEAFF.

This chain connects TRBV7-9 to TRBJ1-3; 8 bases map to TRBD1. Germline V lookup: CDR1 SEHNR, CDR2 FQNEAQ (reference sequence). Trimming cost V 5 bases and J 3 bases; bases outside gene matches: 6. This CDR3 region has 15 residues. The DNA for the CDR3 is TGTGCCAGCAGCCAACGCAGGGGGCTTGGAAACACCATATATTTT. Residues: CASSQRRGLGNTIYF.

The chain has TRBV28 and TRBJ1-2; D might be TRBD1 (6 bases). The CDR3 loop spans 16 amino acids. The ends were cut back, 4 bases at V and 0 bases at J, with 15 bases in the middle. Germline V CDR1 and CDR2: MDHEN, SYDVKM. DNA of the CDR3: TGTGCCAGCAGTTCCCCGGGGGGCCCCGCTAACTATGGCTACACCTTC. Its protein product is CASSSPGGPANYGYTF.

For this clone: Other nucleotide sequences from this sample produce the same CDR3. This chain joins TRBV7-9 and TRBJ2-7, with D maybe TRBD2 (5 bases). CDR1 and CDR2 from the germline V gene are SEHNR and FQNEAQ (reference sequence). V shed 5 bases and J shed 3 bases, with 11 bases lying between them. The CDR3 contains 13 residues. In DNA, the CDR3 is TGTGCCAGCAGCCCCACCACTAGCTACGAGCAGTACTTC. Its translation: CASSPTTSYEQYF.

The sample holds one count of this clone. The genes are TRBV30 and TRBJ2-1; D is ambiguous. Germline V gene sequence: CDR1 GTSNPN, CDR2 SVGIG (reference sequence). Trimming stripped 0 bases from V and 3 bases from J, with 6 bases between. The CDR3 has 13 residues. The CDR3: CAWSVGNYNEQFF. The DNA of the CDR3 is TGTGCCTGGAGTGTTGGGAACTACAATGAGCAGTTCTTC.

Worth noting for this clone: The identical CDR3 is also encoded by other nucleotide sequences in the sample. The chain has TRBV30 and TRBJ2-7, with D uncertain. Trimming took 0 bases from V and 0 from J, leaving 9 bases between them. Germline-derived CDR1 and CDR2 are GTSNPN and SVGIG (reference sequence). The CDR3 totals 14 residues. CDR3 protein: CAWSVLASSYEQYF. DNA for the CDR3: TGTGCCTGGAGTGTACTCGCGAGCTCCTACGAGCAGTACTTC.

This clone came up once. The chain joins TRBV5-5 to TRBJ2-1; 9 bases fit TRBD2. V was clipped by 3 bases and J by 4 bases; unmatched bases: 11. The germline V gene encodes CDR1 SGHKS and CDR2 YYEKEE (reference sequence). The CDR3 sequence is 17 residues long. CDR3: CASSSYLAGRSYNEQFF. DNA of the CDR3: TGTGCCAGCAGCTCTTACCTAGCGGGGCGGTCTTACAATGAGCAGTTCTTC.

Regarding this clone: Other DNA sequences in this specimen translate into the identical CDR3. The chain recombines TRBV30 with TRBJ1-1; no definite D call. Germline assignment: CDR1 GTSNPN and CDR2 SVGIG (reference sequence). CDR3 length: 14 amino acids. V lost 3 bases and J lost 0, with 11 bases in between. The DNA of the CDR3 is TGTGCCTGGAGCCCGGACGGATTGAACACTGAAGCTTTCTTT. This translates into CAWSPDGLNTEAFF.

This clone was seen once. The rearrangement joins TRBV7-3 to TRBJ2-1; 8 bases line up with TRBD2. CDR3 length equals 16 residues. V lost 5 bases and J lost 0; bases outside the gene matches: 6. The germline gives CDR1 SGHTA, CDR2 FQGTGA. The CDR3 here is CASSLLAGSSYNEQFF. For the CDR3, the DNA is TGTGCCAGCAGCCTCCTAGCGGGTAGCTCCTACAATGAGCAGTTCTTC.

The chain combines TRBV30 with TRBJ2-2; D call uncertain. The germline V gene has CDR1 GTSNPN and CDR2 SVGIG (reference sequence). The CDR3 sequence is 13 residues long. V lost 6 bases and J lost 0, with 8 bases in between. The CDR3 sequence: CACSGTNTGELFF. Here the CDR3 DNA reads TGTGCCTGTTCTGGTACGAACACCGGGGAGCTGTTTTTT.

The V and J genes are TRBV28 and TRBJ2-5, with unresolved D. The J call may be mistaken, given a closer DNA end match to TRBJ2-7. The germline V gene encodes CDR1 MDHEN and CDR2 SYDVKM. The CDR3 runs 13 residues. The CDR3 DNA reads TGTGCCAGCAGTTTAGGTAGCTCGAACGAGCAGTACTTC. Translating it yields CASSLGSSNEQYF.

A single count supports this clone. This chain links TRBV7-9 with TRBJ1-2, with D unresolved. The V end lost 1 base, the J end lost 0 bases, and 9 bases lay between the germline ends. The CDR3 totals 15 residues. Germline CDR1 reads SEHNR; CDR2 reads FQNEAQ (reference sequence). Here the CDR3 DNA reads TGTGCCAGCAGCTTAGAGGGCGGGGCTAACTATGGCTACACCTTC. Translated: CASSLEGGANYGYTF.

This sequence joins TRBV7-9 and TRBJ2-2, with D hard to call. V shed 5 bases and J shed 4 bases, with 8 bases lying between them. This CDR3 comprises 13 residues. The germline gives CDR1 SEHNR, CDR2 FQNEAQ (reference sequence). The CDR3: CASSPSATGELFF. In DNA, the CDR3 is TGTGCCAGCAGCCCCTCGGCCACCGGGGAGCTGTTTTTT.

As for this clone: Mismatch with germline at one junction end may stem from a read error. V usage is TRBV4-1 and J usage is TRBJ1-1; D not certain. This CDR3 spans 14 amino acids. The V gene's germline CDR1 is MGHRA and CDR2 YSYEKL. For the CDR3, the DNA is TGCGCCAGCAGCCAAGATCGTCGGGGTTCTGAGGCTTTCTTT. Translation gives CASSQDRRGSEAFF.

V is TRBV5-1 and J is TRBJ2-7, with D possibly TRBD1 on 5 matching bases. Germline V CDR1 and CDR2: SGHRS, YFSETQ. Trimming took 0 bases from V and 6 from J, leaving 13 bases between them. This CDR3 has 14 residues. In DNA, the CDR3 is TGCGCCAGCAGCTTGGACCCAGGGTTGGGCGAGCAGTACTTC. Translation gives CASSLDPGLGEQYF. The full variable domain, completed using reference TRBV5-1 and TRBJ2-7, is KAGVTQTPRYLIKTRGQQVTLSCSPISGHRSVSWYQQTPGQGLQFLFEYFSETQRNKGNFPGRFSGRQFSNSRSEMNVSTLELGDSALYLCASSLDPGLGEQYFGPGTRLTVT.

The genes are TRBV7-9 and TRBJ2-3; 8 nucleotides line up with TRBD1. Trimming removed 1 base from V and 3 bases from J; junction bases left unmatched: 9. Germline-derived CDR1 and CDR2 are SEHNR and FQNEAQ (reference sequence). This CDR3 is 17 amino acids long. CDR3 protein: CASSLGGTGWLTDTQYF. The CDR3 DNA reads as TGTGCCAGCAGCTTAGGCGGGACAGGATGGCTGACAGATACGCAGTATTTT.

This chain connects TRBV7-9 to TRBJ2-7; 11 bases fit TRBD1. The CDR3 is made up of 15 amino acids. Germline V gives CDR1 SEHNR, CDR2 FQNEAQ (reference sequence). V was clipped by 2 bases and J by 5 bases; unmatched bases: 5. The CDR3 DNA follows: TGTGCCAGCAGCTTACCTCGGGGACAGGGGGACGAGCAGTACTTC. Translating gives CASSLPRGQGDEQYF.

The chain has TRBV2 and TRBJ2-7; 10 bases are shared with TRBD1. V shed 6 bases, J shed 5 bases, and the junction held 7 bases outside the gene matches. This CDR3 spans 14 amino acids. Germline V CDR1 and CDR2: SNHLY, FYNNEI. This CDR3 is CASSPGQGDNEQYF. In nucleotides, the CDR3 is TGTGCCAGCAGCCCCGGACAGGGGGATAACGAGCAGTACTTC.

The gene calls are TRBV7-9 and TRBJ1-5; no reliable D call. V lost 1 base and J 6 bases, leaving 4 bases between the germline ends. Germline V gene data show CDR1 as SEHNR and CDR2 as FQNEAQ (reference sequence). The CDR3 runs to 12 residues. DNA of the CDR3: TGTGCCAGCAGCTTAGAGATTCAGCCCCAGCATTTT. Its protein product is CASSLEIQPQHF.

J is TRBJ2-7 and V is TRBV7-9; a possible D gene is TRBD1 (5 bases). The CDR3 consists of 15 residues. V shed 5 bases and J shed 4 bases, with 18 bases lying between them. Looked up from germline, CDR1 is SEHNR and CDR2 is FQNEAQ (reference sequence). The CDR3 protein is CASSHSTENLYEQYF. The DNA of the CDR3 is TGTGCCAGCAGCCATTCGACAGAAAACCTGTACGAGCAGTACTTC.

This chain uses TRBV2 with TRBJ1-2; TRBD1 matches 7 bases. This CDR3 has 15 residues. V shed 5 bases and J 6 bases; nucleotides not matched to a gene: 12. CDR1 and CDR2 from the germline V gene are SNHLY and FYNNEI. As DNA, the CDR3 is TGTGCCAGCAGTAGCCGGGACAGCATTTCTGATGGCTACACCTTC. Its translation: CASSSRDSISDGYTF.